This T cell receptor beta chain was recorded in a study of CD8+ T cells in alopecia areata. Sequencing used cDNA as its template, made by extracting RNA and reverse transcribing it. This table comes from immunoSEQ multiplex PCR, and its TCRdb copy is limited to in-frame clones, with some not included. Found here are roughly 150,000 clones, 55% of them singletons; the top ten hold 4.8%. CDR3 size: 13 residues. Per germline, CDR1 MNHEY and CDR2 SVGAGI. V lost 5 bases, J lost 6 bases, and 13 bases lay in between. This receptor was taken from a human donor in good health. This chain connects TRBV6-5 to TRBJ1-2; a possible D gene is TRBD1 (5 bases). The sample consisted of CD4+ T cells sorted from blood. This CDR3 reads CASSRGELNGYTF. Here the CDR3 DNA reads TGTGCCAGCAGTAGAGGGGAACTAAATGGCTACACCTTC.